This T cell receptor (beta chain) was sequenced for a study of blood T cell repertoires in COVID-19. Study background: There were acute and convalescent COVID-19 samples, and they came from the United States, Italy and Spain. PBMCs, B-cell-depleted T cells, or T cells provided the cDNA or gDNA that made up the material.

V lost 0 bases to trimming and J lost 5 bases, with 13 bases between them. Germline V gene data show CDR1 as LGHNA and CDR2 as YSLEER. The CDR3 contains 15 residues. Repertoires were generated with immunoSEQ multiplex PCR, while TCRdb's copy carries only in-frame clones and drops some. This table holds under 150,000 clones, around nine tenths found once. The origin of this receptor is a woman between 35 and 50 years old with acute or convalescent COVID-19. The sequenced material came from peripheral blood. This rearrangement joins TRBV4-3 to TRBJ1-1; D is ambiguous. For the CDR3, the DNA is TGCGCCAGCAGCCAAGAACTTCGGGAAGGGACTGAAGCTTTCTTT. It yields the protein CASSQELREGTEAFF.